The subject of this entry is one T cell receptor (beta chain). This CDR3 comprises 13 residues. Germline V gene lookup returns CDR1 MNHEY and CDR2 SVGAGI. Trimming cost V 2 bases and J 8 bases; bases outside gene matches: 5. The data were taken from a study of OX40 agonist ivuxolimab in advanced cancers. Data came from immunoSEQ multiplex PCR; TCRdb stores just in-frame clones and leaves some out. In the table there are some 82,000 clones, about 91% of which are singletons. Here the sequenced sample was CD4+ or CD8+ T cells sorted from blood, taken in a trial of the OX40 agonist ivuxolimab. This sequence was found in an adult with an advanced solid tumor such as melanoma, head and neck, liver or kidney cancer. The J gene is TRBJ1-2, the V gene TRBV6-5, with TRBD1 matching 7 bases. This CDR3 reads CASSYRDSGGYTF. DNA for the CDR3: TGTGCCAGCAGTTACCGGGACAGTGGAGGCTACACCTTC.